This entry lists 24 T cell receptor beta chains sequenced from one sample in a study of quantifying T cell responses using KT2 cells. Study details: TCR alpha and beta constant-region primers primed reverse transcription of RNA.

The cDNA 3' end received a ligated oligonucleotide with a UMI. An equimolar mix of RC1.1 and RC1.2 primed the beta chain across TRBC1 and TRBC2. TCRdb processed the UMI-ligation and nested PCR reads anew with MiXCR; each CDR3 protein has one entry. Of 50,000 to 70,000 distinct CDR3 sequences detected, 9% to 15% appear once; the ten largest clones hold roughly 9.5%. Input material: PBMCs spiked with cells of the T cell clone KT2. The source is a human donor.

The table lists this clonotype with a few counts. The chain's CDR3 is CASSFGLAGRQLEQYF. The CDR3 region has the DNA TGTGCCAGCAGCTTTGGCTTAGCGGGACGCCAACTTGAGCAGTACTTC. The J gene is TRBJ2-7, the V gene TRBV7-2; TRBD2 matches at 8 bases. CDR1 is SGHTA and CDR2 is FQGNSA in the germline V gene. The CDR3 is 16 residues long. V shed 3 bases, J shed 7 bases, and the junction held 14 bases outside the gene matches. The full variable domain, with the rest looked up from reference TRBV7-2 and TRBJ2-7, is GAGVSQSPSNKVTEKGKDVELRCDPISGHTALYWYRQSLGQGLEFLIYFQGNSAPDKSGLPSDRFSAERTGGSVSTLTIQRTQQEDSAVYLCASSFGLAGRQLEQYFGPGTRLTVT.

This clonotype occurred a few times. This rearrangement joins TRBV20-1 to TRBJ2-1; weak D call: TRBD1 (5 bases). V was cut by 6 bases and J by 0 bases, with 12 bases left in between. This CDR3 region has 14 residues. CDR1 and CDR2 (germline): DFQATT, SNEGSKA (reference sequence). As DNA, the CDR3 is TGCAGTGCCAATGACGACAGCTCCTACAATGAGCAGTTCTTC. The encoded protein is CSANDDSSYNEQFF.

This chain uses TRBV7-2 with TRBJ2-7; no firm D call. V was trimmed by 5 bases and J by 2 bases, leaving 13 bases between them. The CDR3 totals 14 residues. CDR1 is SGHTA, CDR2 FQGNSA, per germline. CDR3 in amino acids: CASSPQYTPYEQYF. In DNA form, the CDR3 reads TGTGCCAGCAGCCCACAATACACCCCCTACGAGCAGTACTTC.

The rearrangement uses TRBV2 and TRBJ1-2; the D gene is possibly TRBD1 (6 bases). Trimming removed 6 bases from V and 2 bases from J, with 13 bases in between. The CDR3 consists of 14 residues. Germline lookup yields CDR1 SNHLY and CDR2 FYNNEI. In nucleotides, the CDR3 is TGTGCCAGCAGCTTGGACAGTATGAACTATGGCTACACCTTC. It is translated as CASSLDSMNYGYTF.

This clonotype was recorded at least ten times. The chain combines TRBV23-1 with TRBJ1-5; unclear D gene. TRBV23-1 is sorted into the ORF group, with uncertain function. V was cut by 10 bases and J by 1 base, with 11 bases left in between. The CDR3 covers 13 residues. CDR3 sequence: CANAWASNQPQHF. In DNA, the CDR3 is TGCGCCAACGCCTGGGCGAGCAATCAGCCCCAGCATTTT.

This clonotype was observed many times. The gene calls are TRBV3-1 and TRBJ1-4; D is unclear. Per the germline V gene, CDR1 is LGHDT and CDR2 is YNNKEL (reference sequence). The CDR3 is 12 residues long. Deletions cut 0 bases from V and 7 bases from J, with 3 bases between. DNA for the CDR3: TGTGCCAGCAGCCAAGATGCTGAAAAACTGTTTTTT. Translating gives CASSQDAEKLFF.

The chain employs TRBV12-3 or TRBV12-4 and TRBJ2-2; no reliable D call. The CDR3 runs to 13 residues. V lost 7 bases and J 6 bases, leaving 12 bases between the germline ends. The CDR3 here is CASNLIWAGELFF. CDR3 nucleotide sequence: TGTGCCAGCAACCTGATATGGGCCGGGGAGCTGTTTTTT.

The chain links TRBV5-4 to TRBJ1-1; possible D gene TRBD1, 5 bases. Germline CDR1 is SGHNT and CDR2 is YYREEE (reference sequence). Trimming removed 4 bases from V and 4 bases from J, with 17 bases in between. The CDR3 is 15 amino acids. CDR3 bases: TGTGCCAGCAGCCAAAGAGTCGTCGGGGGCACTGAAGCTTTCTTT. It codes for CASSQRVVGGTEAFF. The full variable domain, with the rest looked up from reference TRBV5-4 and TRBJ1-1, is ETGVTQSPTHLIKTRGQQVTLRCSSQSGHNTVSWYQQALGQGPQFIFQYYREEENGRGNFPPRFSGLQFPNYSSELNVNALELDDSALYLCASSQRVVGGTEAFFGQGTRLTVV.

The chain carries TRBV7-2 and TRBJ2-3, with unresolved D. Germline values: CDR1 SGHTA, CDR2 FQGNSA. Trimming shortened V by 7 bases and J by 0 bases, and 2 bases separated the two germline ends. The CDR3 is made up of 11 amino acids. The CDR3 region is CASTSTDTQYF. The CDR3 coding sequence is TGTGCCAGCACCAGCACAGATACGCAGTATTTT.

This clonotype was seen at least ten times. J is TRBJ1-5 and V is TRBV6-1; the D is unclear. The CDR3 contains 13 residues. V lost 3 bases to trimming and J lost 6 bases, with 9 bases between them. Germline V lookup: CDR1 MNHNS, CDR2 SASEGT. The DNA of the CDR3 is TGTGCCAGCAGTGAGAGGGCGAGTCAGCCCCAGCATTTT. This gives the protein CASSERASQPQHF.

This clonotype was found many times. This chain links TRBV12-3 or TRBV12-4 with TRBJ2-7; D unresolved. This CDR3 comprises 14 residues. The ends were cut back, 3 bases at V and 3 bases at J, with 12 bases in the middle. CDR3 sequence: CASSLAHSNYEQYF. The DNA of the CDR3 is TGTGCCAGCAGTTTGGCACATAGTAACTACGAGCAGTACTTC.

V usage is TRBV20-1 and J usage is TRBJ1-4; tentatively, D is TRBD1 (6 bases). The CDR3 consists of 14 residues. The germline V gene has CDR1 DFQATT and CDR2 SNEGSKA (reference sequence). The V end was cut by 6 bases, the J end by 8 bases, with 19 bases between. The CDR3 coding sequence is TGCAGTGCCGTCTCGGAACAGGGAGTGGAAAAACTGTTTTTT. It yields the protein CSAVSEQGVEKLFF.

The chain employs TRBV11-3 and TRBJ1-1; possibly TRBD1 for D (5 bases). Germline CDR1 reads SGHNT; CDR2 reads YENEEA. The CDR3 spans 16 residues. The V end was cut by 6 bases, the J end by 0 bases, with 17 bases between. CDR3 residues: CASRTHRGPMNTEAFF. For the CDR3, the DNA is TGTGCCAGCAGGACACACCGGGGCCCCATGAACACTGAAGCTTTCTTT.

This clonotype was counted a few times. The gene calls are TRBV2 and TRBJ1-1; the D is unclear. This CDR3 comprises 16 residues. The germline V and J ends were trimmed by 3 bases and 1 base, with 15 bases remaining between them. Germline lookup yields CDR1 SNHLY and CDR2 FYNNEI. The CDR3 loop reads CASSDPNGESNTEAFF. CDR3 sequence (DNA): TGTGCCAGCAGTGACCCGAACGGAGAGTCGAACACTGAAGCTTTCTTT. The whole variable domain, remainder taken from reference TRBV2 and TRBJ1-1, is EPEVTQTPSHQVTQMGQEVILRCVPISNHLYFYWYRQILGQKVEFLVSFYNNEISEKSEIFDDQFSVERPDGSNFTLKIRSTKLEDSAMYFCASSDPNGESNTEAFFGQGTRLTVV.

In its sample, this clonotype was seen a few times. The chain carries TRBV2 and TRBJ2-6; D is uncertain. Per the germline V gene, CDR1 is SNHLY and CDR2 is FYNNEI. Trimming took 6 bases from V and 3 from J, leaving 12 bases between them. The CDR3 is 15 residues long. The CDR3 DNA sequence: TGTGCCAGCAGAGAGACCGAAGTTGGGGCCAACGTCCTGACTTTC. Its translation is CASRETEVGANVLTF.

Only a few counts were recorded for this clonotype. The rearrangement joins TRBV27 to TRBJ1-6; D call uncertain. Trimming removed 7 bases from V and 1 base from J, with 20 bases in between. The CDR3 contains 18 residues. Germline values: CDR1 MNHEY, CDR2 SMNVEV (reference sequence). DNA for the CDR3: TGTGCCAGCAAGAGAGGTTCGGGGAGTAATTCCTATAATTCACCCCTCCACTTT. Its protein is CASKRGSGSNSYNSPLHF.

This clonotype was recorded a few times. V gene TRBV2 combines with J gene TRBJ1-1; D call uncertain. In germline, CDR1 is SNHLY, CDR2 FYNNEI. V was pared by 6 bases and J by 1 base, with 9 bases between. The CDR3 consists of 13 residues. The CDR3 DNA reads TGTGCCAGCAGACCGACCAAGAACACTGAAGCTTTCTTT. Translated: CASRPTKNTEAFF.

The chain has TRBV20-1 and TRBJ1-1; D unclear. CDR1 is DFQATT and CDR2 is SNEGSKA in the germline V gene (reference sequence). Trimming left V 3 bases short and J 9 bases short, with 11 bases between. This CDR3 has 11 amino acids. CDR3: CSASPAGKAFF. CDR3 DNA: TGCAGTGCTAGTCCCGCAGGTAAAGCTTTCTTT.

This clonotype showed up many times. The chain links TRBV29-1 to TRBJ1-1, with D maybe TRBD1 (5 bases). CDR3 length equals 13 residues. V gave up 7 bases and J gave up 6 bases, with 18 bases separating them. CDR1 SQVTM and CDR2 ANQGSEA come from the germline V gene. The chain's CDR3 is CSGQGGAGAEAFF. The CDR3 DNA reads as TGCAGCGGGCAAGGTGGGGCCGGCGCTGAAGCTTTCTTT.

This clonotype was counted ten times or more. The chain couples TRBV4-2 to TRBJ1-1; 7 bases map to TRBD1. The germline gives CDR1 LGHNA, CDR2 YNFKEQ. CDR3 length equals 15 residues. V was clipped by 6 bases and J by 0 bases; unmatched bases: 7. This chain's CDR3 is CASRSGQNLNTEAFF. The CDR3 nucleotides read TGTGCCAGCAGGTCGGGACAGAACCTGAACACTGAAGCTTTCTTT.

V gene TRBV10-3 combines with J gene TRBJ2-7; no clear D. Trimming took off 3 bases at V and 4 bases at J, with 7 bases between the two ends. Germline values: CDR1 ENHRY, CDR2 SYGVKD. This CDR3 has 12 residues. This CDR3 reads CAISDEGYEQYF. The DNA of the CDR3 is TGTGCCATCAGTGACGAAGGGTACGAGCAGTACTTC.

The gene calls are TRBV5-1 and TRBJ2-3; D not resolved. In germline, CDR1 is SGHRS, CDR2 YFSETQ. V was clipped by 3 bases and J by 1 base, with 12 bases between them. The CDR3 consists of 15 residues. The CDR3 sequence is CASSSRVAGTDTQYF. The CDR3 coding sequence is TGCGCCAGCAGCTCCCGGGTGGCAGGCACAGATACGCAGTATTTT.

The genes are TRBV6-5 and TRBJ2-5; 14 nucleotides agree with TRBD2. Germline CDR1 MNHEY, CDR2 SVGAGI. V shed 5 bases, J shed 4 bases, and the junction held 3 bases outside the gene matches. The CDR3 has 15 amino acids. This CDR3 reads CASSTGLAGGETQYF. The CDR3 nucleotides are TGTGCCAGCAGTACCGGACTAGCGGGAGGAGAGACCCAGTACTTC.

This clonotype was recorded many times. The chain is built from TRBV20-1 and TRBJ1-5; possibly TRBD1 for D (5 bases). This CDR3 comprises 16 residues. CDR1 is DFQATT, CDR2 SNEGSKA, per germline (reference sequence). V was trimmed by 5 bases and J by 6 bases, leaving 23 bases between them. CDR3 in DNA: TGCAGTGCTCCGGAACCTACTCAGGCAGGGAGTCAGCCCCAGCATTTT. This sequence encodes CSAPEPTQAGSQPQHF.